This T cell receptor (beta chain) was captured in a study of blood T cell repertoires in COVID-19. Study details: Samples of COVID-19 (acute and convalescent) were obtained from the United States, Italy and Spain. PBMCs, B-cell-depleted T cells, or T cells provided the cDNA or gDNA that made up the material.

This CDR3 has 14 amino acids. Germline-derived CDR1 and CDR2 are SGHTA and FQGNSA. V dropped 4 bases and J dropped 4; count of bases not matched to a gene: 1. Repertoires were generated with immunoSEQ multiplex PCR, while TCRdb's copy carries only in-frame clones and drops some. This sample has about 200,000 clones; 88% occur once, and the top ten carry around 1.6%. This chain joins TRBV7-2 and TRBJ2-2; 9 bases align to TRBD2. Input material: peripheral blood. The origin of this receptor is a man in his late teens or twenties with active or convalescent COVID-19. CDR3 DNA sequence: TGTGCCAGCAGCTCGGGACTAGCCACCGGGGAGCTGTTTTTT. This gives the protein CASSSGLATGELFF. The variable domain in full, with the rest retrieved from reference TRBV7-2 and TRBJ2-2, is GAGVSQSPSNKVTEKGKDVELRCDPISGHTALYWYRQSLGQGLEFLIYFQGNSAPDKSGLPSDRFSAERTGGSVSTLTIQRTQQEDSAVYLCASSSGLATGELFFGEGSRLTVL.